The 9 T cell receptor beta chains below were found in one sample sequenced in a study of human T cells and chemical hapten exposure. Time point here: patch test 3, about 24 weeks after DPC sensitization. The treatment: therapeutic diphenylcyclopropenone sensitization with weekly scalp DPC. MiXCR was run by TCRdb on the RACE reads, yielding one entry per CDR3 protein. In the table there are more than 150,000 distinct CDR3 sequences, under 25% of which are singletons. The material sequenced was whole blood, taken in connection with sensitization to the hapten diphenylcyclopropenone (DPC). The receptor source for this set is a woman in her forties with alopecia areata. Some clones in this sample may be carry-over from other donors' samples.

This clonotype was found many times. V is TRBV20-1 and J is TRBJ1-5; tentative D call: TRBD1 (5 bases). V lost 7 bases and J lost 0, with 16 bases in between. Germline V gives CDR1 DFQATT, CDR2 SNEGSKA (reference sequence). CDR3 length: 15 amino acids. As DNA, the CDR3 is TGCAGTGTCCAACAGGCAGGTTATAGCAATCAGCCCCAGCATTTT. This translates into CSVQQAGYSNQPQHF.

The genes are TRBV12-3 or TRBV12-4 and TRBJ2-3; D is uncertain. V lost 7 bases and J lost 6, with 14 bases in between. CDR3 length: 13 amino acids. The CDR3 spells CASNLGNADTQYF. Written as DNA, the CDR3 is TGTGCCAGCAACCTGGGGAATGCGGATACGCAGTATTTT.

There are a few counts of this clonotype. The chain links TRBV7-9 to TRBJ2-7, with D maybe TRBD2 (5 bases). CDR1 is SEHNR and CDR2 is FQNEAQ in the germline V gene (reference sequence). The CDR3 is 14 residues long. The germline V and J ends were trimmed by 5 bases and 5 bases, with 16 bases remaining between them. The CDR3 loop reads CASSQTRGIHEQYF. The CDR3 nucleotides are TGTGCCAGCAGCCAAACAAGAGGGATCCACGAGCAGTACTTC.

The chain uses TRBV4-2 and TRBJ1-2, with D hard to call. The CDR3 covers 16 residues. Trimming removed 1 base at V and 0 bases at J, with 12 bases between. The germline V gene encodes CDR1 LGHNA and CDR2 YNFKEQ. CDR3 region: CASSQALQQANYGYTF. The CDR3 DNA is TGTGCCAGCAGCCAAGCGCTGCAGCAAGCTAACTATGGCTACACCTTC.

The gene calls are TRBV7-9 and TRBJ1-2; D not resolved. Looked up from germline, CDR1 is SEHNR and CDR2 is FQNEAQ (reference sequence). This CDR3 contains 12 residues. Deletions cut 0 bases from V and 3 bases from J, with 2 bases between. The CDR3 spells CASSLAYYGYTF. The CDR3 region has the DNA TGTGCCAGCAGCTTAGCCTACTATGGCTACACCTTC.

The rearrangement links TRBV20-1 to TRBJ1-2; D is possibly TRBD1 (5 bases). CDR3 length: 14 amino acids. CDR1 and CDR2 (germline): DFQATT, SNEGSKA (reference sequence). V was cut by 4 bases and J by 4 bases, with 16 bases left in between. The CDR3 nucleotides read TGCAGTGCTACCCACTATCCGGGGGGCTATGGCTACACCTTC. Its translation is CSATHYPGGYGYTF.

This clonotype was seen only once. Its ends do not fully match the called genes, so a read error is possible. V and J are TRBV19 and TRBJ1-5; D unclear. This CDR3 has 14 residues. CDR1 and CDR2 from the germline V gene are LNHDA and SQIVND (reference sequence). This CDR3 is CASTLLRGNQPQNF. The CDR3 DNA sequence: TGTGCCAGTACCCTTCTCCGGGGAAATCAGCCCCAGAATTTT.

The table lists this clonotype with a count of one. The rearrangement joins TRBV21-1 to TRBJ2-6; the listed D gene, TRBD1, was not tested against the DNA. TRBV21-1 is a recognized pseudogene. The CDR3 length is 18 residues. In DNA, the CDR3 is TGTGCCAGCAGCAAAGGCAAAGGGCGGAGCTCTGGGGCCAACGTCCTGACTTTC. This gives the protein CASSKGKGRSSGANVLTF.

This clonotype has just a few counts. The chain joins TRBV4-2 to TRBJ2-1; D call uncertain. V lost 2 bases to trimming and J lost 4 bases, with 6 bases between them. The CDR3 loop spans 13 amino acids. Germline CDR1 reads LGHNA; CDR2 reads YNFKEQ. The CDR3 here is CASSQLGYNEQFF. CDR3 DNA sequence: TGTGCCAGCAGCCAATTGGGTTACAATGAGCAGTTCTTC.